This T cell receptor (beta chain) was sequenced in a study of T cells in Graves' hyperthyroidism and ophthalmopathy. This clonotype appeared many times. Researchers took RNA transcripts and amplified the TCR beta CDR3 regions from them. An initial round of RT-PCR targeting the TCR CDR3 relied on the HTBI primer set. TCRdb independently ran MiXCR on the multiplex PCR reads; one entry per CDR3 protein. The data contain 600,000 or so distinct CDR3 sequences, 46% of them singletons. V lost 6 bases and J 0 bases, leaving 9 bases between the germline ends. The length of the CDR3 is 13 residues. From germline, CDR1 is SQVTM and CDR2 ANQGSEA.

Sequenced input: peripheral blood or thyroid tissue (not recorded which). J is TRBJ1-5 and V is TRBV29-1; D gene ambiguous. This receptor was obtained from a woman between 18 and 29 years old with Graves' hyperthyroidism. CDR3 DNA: TGCAGCGTCCTAACACGTAGCAATCAGCCCCAGCATTTT. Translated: CSVLTRSNQPQHF.